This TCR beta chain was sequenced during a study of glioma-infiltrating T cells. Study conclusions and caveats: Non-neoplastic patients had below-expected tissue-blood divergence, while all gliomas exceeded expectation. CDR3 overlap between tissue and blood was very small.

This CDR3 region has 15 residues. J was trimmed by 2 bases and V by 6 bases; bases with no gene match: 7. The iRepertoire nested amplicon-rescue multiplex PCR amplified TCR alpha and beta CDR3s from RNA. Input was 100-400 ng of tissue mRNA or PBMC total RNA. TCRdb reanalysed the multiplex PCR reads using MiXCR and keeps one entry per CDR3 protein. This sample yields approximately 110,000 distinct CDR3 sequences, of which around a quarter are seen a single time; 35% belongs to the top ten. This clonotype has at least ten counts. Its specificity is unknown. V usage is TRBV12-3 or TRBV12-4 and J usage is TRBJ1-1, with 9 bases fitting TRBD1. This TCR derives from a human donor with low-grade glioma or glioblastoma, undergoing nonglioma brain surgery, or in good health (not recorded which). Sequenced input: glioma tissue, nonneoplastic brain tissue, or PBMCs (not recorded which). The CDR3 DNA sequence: TGTGCCAGCAGATTCCCGGGACAGGGCAACACTGAAGCTTTCTTT. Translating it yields CASRFPGQGNTEAFF.